One sample yielded the 24 T cell receptor beta chains listed below, sequenced in a study of blood T cell repertoires in COVID-19. Using immunoSEQ multiplex PCR, the repertoire was profiled, and TCRdb retains in-frame clones only, with some absent. The profile covers some 150,000 clones, with approximately 82% appearing a single time and more than 5.5% taken by the ten largest. The source material was peripheral blood. The source is a woman between 50 and 59 years old in a cohort sampled during active or convalescent COVID-19.

V is TRBV27 and J is TRBJ1-5; a possible D gene is TRBD1 (6 bases). CDR3 length: 14 amino acids. V was clipped by 3 bases and J by 4 bases, with 10 bases between them. Looked up from germline, CDR1 is MNHEY and CDR2 is SMNVEV (reference sequence). The CDR3 loop is CASSFGQYNQPQHF. CDR3 bases: TGTGCCAGCAGTTTCGGACAGTATAATCAGCCCCAGCATTTT.

The chain couples TRBV6-4 to TRBJ1-4; 7 bases are a match to TRBD1. The germline CDR1 and CDR2 sequences are MRHNA and SNTAGT. There are 15 residues in the CDR3. V lost 8 bases to trimming and J lost 8 bases; unmatched junction nucleotides: 14. CDR3 DNA sequence: TGTGCCAGCGAAAAGGCCGGGACAGACTACGAAAAACTGTTTTTT. Its protein product is CASEKAGTDYEKLFF.

In this sample, this clone turned up a few times. This chain joins TRBV7-2 and TRBJ1-6; D is ambiguous. Germline V gene sequence: CDR1 SGHTA, CDR2 FQGNSA. Trimming left V 3 bases short and J 5 bases short, with 14 bases between. The CDR3 has 16 amino acids. The CDR3 sequence: CASSFSSQINNSPLHF. The CDR3 nucleotides are TGTGCCAGCAGCTTCTCCTCCCAGATAAATAATTCACCCCTCCACTTT.

The chain links TRBV4-3 to TRBJ1-1, with 9 bases aligning to TRBD1. Unmatched junction bases numbered 6, after V lost 0 bases and J lost 4 bases. This CDR3 has 16 amino acids. The germline V gene encodes CDR1 LGHNA and CDR2 YSLEER. In DNA, the CDR3 is TGCGCCAGCAGCCAAGATAGGGGACAGGGAGGCACTGAAGCTTTCTTT. Translation gives CASSQDRGQGGTEAFF.

This clone was counted only a few times. The V and J genes are TRBV6-5 and TRBJ1-1; no firm D call. V lost 11 bases and J 8 bases, leaving 18 bases between the germline ends. Per germline, CDR1 MNHEY and CDR2 SVGAGI. This CDR3 is 12 amino acids long. The DNA of the CDR3 is TGTGCCTCCTCCTCGCCCCCGAGGGAAGCTTTCTTT. Translation: CASSSPPREAFF.

This clone has only one observation. The chain uses TRBV3-1 (or the pseudogene TRBV3-2) and TRBJ1-1, with D possibly matching TRBD1 (6 bases). V gave up 6 bases and J gave up 4 bases, with 15 bases separating them. The CDR3 covers 14 residues. CDR1 and CDR2 (germline): LGHDT, YNNKEL (reference sequence). Written as DNA, the CDR3 is TGTGCCAGCAGACCGGGGGGCGGGGGCACTGAAGCTTTCTTT. Translation: CASRPGGGGTEAFF.

The chain links TRBV7-9 to TRBJ1-1; 9 bases map to TRBD1. From germline, CDR1 is SEHNR and CDR2 FQNEAQ (reference sequence). The junction had 8 bases not matched to a gene; V was cut back by 5 bases and J by 13 bases. CDR3 length: 12 amino acids. CDR3 bases: TGTGCCAGCAGCCTCCTGGACAGGGGAGTTTTCTTT. Amino acids: CASSLLDRGVFF.

The V and J genes are TRBV7-3 and TRBJ2-1; 9 bases map to TRBD1. This CDR3 is 17 amino acids long. The germline gives CDR1 SGHTA, CDR2 FQGTGA. V shed 1 base and J 4 bases; nucleotides not matched to a gene: 8. This chain's CDR3 is CASSLMDRGNLYNEQFF. The CDR3 bases are TGTGCCAGCAGCTTAATGGACAGGGGAAACTTGTACAATGAGCAGTTCTTC. The variable domain in full, completed from reference TRBV7-3 and TRBJ2-1, reads GAGVSQTPSNKVTEKGKYVELRCDPISGHTALYWYRQSLGQGPEFLIYFQGTGAADDSGLPNDRFFAVRPEGSVSTLKIQRTERGDSAVYLCASSLMDRGNLYNEQFFGPGTRLTVL.

The chain carries TRBV18 and TRBJ1-1, with 10 bases aligning to TRBD1. This CDR3 spans 14 amino acids. Trimming took 7 bases from V and 1 from J; bases not matched to a gene: 3. Germline CDR1 KGHSH, CDR2 LQKENI. CDR3 amino acids: CASFRDRGNTEAFF. The CDR3 nucleotides read TGTGCCAGCTTCCGGGACAGGGGGAACACTGAAGCTTTCTTT.

The rearrangement uses TRBV19 and TRBJ2-2; 10 nucleotides align to TRBD2. Trimming at V came to 3 bases and at J to 6 bases, leaving 7 bases not matched to a gene. This CDR3 contains 16 residues. CDR1 is LNHDA, CDR2 SQIVND, per germline (reference sequence). The CDR3 here is CASSMGASGGSGELFF. The CDR3 DNA sequence: TGTGCCAGTAGTATGGGGGCTAGCGGGGGCTCCGGGGAGCTGTTTTTT. The variable domain in full, with the rest retrieved from reference TRBV19 and TRBJ2-2, is DGGITQSPKYLFRKEGQNVTLSCEQNLNHDAMYWYRQDPGQGLRLIYYSQIVNDFQKGDIAEGYSVSREKKESFPLTVTSAQKNPTAFYLCASSMGASGGSGELFFGEGSRLTVL.

The CDR3 nucleotides read TGTGCCAGCAGTGAAGGGAGTTTTAGCGCGGTCGGGGAGCTGTTTTTT. Its translation: CASSEGSFSAVGELFF. This chain connects TRBV2 to TRBJ2-2, with a possible D match to TRBD2 (5 bases). The CDR3 consists of 16 residues. Germline-derived CDR1 and CDR2 are SNHLY and FYNNEI. Trimming shortened V by 1 base and J by 7 bases, and 16 bases separated the two germline ends.

CDR3 in amino acids: CSASGAATSTDTQYF. In DNA, the CDR3 is TGCAGTGCTAGTGGGGCAGCCACTAGCACAGATACGCAGTATTTT. The J gene is TRBJ2-3, the V gene TRBV20-1; D is possibly TRBD1 (5 bases). This CDR3 region has 15 residues. The germline V gene has CDR1 DFQATT and CDR2 SNEGSKA (reference sequence). V lost 3 bases, J lost 0 bases, and 13 bases lay in between.

In DNA form, the CDR3 reads TGTGCCAGTAGGCGACAGGTTTCCCCGAACACTGAAGCTTTCTTT. Translating it yields CASRRQVSPNTEAFF. V gene TRBV19 combines with J gene TRBJ1-1; D perhaps matches TRBD1 (6 bases). Trimming took 6 bases from V and 1 from J, leaving 15 bases between them. This CDR3 has 15 amino acids. CDR1 is LNHDA, CDR2 SQIVND, per germline (reference sequence).

The chain employs TRBV7-9 and TRBJ1-2, with D unresolved. This CDR3 contains 13 residues. Germline V gene lookup returns CDR1 SEHNR and CDR2 FQNEAQ (reference sequence). The germline V and J ends were trimmed by 6 bases and 0 bases, with 8 bases remaining between them. The CDR3 is CASRQYSNYGYTF. Here the CDR3 DNA reads TGTGCCAGCAGACAGTATTCTAACTATGGCTACACCTTC. The full variable domain, rest sourced from reference TRBV7-9 and TRBJ1-2, is DTGVSQNPRHKITKRGQNVTFRCDPISEHNRLYWYRQTLGQGPEFLTYFQNEAQLEKSRLLSDRFSAERPKGSFSTLEIQRTEQGDSAMYLCASRQYSNYGYTFGSGTRLTVV.

This chain joins TRBV10-1 and TRBJ2-3; tentatively, D is TRBD2 (5 bases). The germline V and J ends were trimmed by 0 bases and 6 bases, with 10 bases remaining between them. In germline, CDR1 is WNHNN, CDR2 SYGVQD (reference sequence). This CDR3 is built from 14 residues. The CDR3 here is CASSESSVRDTQYF. The CDR3 coding sequence is TGCGCCAGCAGTGAGTCTAGCGTTCGGGATACGCAGTATTTT.

This clone was seen just once. Other DNA sequences in the same sample also yield this CDR3. The gene calls are TRBV3-1 (or the pseudogene TRBV3-2) and TRBJ2-5; 12 bases map to TRBD2. This CDR3 has 16 residues. Trimming cost V 3 bases and J 2 bases; bases outside gene matches: 4. Germline loops: CDR1 LGHDT, CDR2 YNNKEL (reference sequence). CDR3 region: CASSQDLAGGQETQYF. In DNA, the CDR3 is TGTGCCAGCAGCCAGGACCTAGCGGGGGGGCAAGAGACCCAGTACTTC.

The CDR3 DNA sequence: TGTGCCAGTAGGCTACAGGGAACTGGAAACACCATATATTTT. Amino acids: CASRLQGTGNTIYF. The chain combines TRBV19 with TRBJ1-3; D possibly corresponds to TRBD1 (6 bases). The CDR3 runs to 14 residues. Deletions cut 6 bases from V and 2 bases from J, with 11 bases between. Germline CDR1 reads LNHDA; CDR2 reads SQIVND (reference sequence).

The gene calls are TRBV4-2 and TRBJ1-1; possible D gene TRBD1, 5 bases. V lost 2 bases and J lost 0, with 16 bases in between. The CDR3 runs to 17 residues. Germline loops: CDR1 LGHNA, CDR2 YNFKEQ. The chain's CDR3 is CASSQTPLPGMNTEAFF. Written as DNA, the CDR3 is TGTGCCAGCAGCCAAACCCCTCTTCCAGGGATGAACACTGAAGCTTTCTTT.

This CDR3 is CASSQDVRELFF. The CDR3 DNA reads TGTGCCAGCAGCCAAGATGTAAGGGAGCTGTTTTTT. The chain combines TRBV3-1 (or the pseudogene TRBV3-2) with TRBJ2-2; D unresolved. Germline values: CDR1 LGHDT, CDR2 YNNKEL (reference sequence). CDR3 length: 12 amino acids. Trimming cost V 0 bases and J 9 bases, with 5 bases left between them.

This clone was counted ten times or more. The chain uses TRBV6-1 and TRBJ2-3, with 7 bases lining up with TRBD2. This CDR3 comprises 16 residues. V gave up 2 bases and J gave up 1 base; unmatched junction bases: 6. CDR1 and CDR2 (germline): MNHNS, SASEGT. CDR3 in DNA: TGTGCCAGCAGTGAATCGCCGGCGGGGGGCACAGATACGCAGTATTTT. Translating gives CASSESPAGGTDTQYF.

This chain links TRBV7-8 with TRBJ2-5; D gene ambiguous. CDR3 length: 15 amino acids. CDR1 SGHVS and CDR2 FQNEAQ come from the germline V gene. The V end lost 1 base, the J end lost 3 bases, and 12 bases lay between the germline ends. The CDR3 is CASSLEWAKKETQYF. CDR3 coding DNA: TGTGCCAGCAGCTTAGAATGGGCGAAGAAAGAGACCCAGTACTTC.

The chain carries TRBV14 and TRBJ1-2; possible D gene TRBD1, 5 bases. With 0 bases removed from V and 4 bases from J, the gap between germline ends came to 12 bases. Germline V gene lookup returns CDR1 SGHDN and CDR2 FVKESK. The CDR3 has 15 amino acids. The CDR3: CASSQDLGGIYGYTF. In nucleotides, the CDR3 is TGTGCCAGCAGCCAAGATCTTGGGGGGATCTATGGCTACACCTTC.

The chain joins TRBV27 to TRBJ1-2; D is ambiguous. CDR1 and CDR2 from the germline V gene are MNHEY and SMNVEV (reference sequence). Trimming stripped 0 bases from V and 6 bases from J, with 11 bases between. The CDR3 loop spans 14 amino acids. CDR3 bases: TGTGCCAGCAGTTTATCGGGCCCAGCCCATGGCTACACCTTC. Its protein product is CASSLSGPAHGYTF.

V is TRBV6-1 and J is TRBJ2-3; 7 positions match TRBD2. V shed 0 bases, J shed 7 bases, and the junction held 10 bases outside the gene matches. CDR3 length equals 16 residues. Germline assignment: CDR1 MNHNS and CDR2 SASEGT. CDR3 region: CASSEAGGKAPYTQYF. The CDR3, as DNA: TGTGCCAGCAGTGAAGCCGGGGGGAAAGCGCCGTATACGCAGTATTTT.